The clone carrying this T cell receptor beta chain was found a few times. Its target is unknown. The data were taken from a study of beta chain features in type 1 diabetes. cDNA synthesis used the whole RNA isolate, giving expressed TCRB sequences. This table comes from immunoSEQ multiplex PCR, and its TCRdb copy is limited to in-frame clones, with some not included. The sample yields about 240,000 clones, about 14% seen once. Whole-study results and caveats: Patients with Type 1 diabetes showed moderately but significantly shorter TCRB CDR3s in all four CD4+ subsets.

Trimming at V came to 6 bases and at J to 2 bases, leaving 4 bases not matched to a gene. The CDR3 consists of 14 residues. Germline lookup yields CDR1 LNHDA and CDR2 SQIVND (reference sequence). J is TRBJ2-1 and V is TRBV19; the match to TRBD1 covers 7 bases. The receptor was derived from a man aged 30 to 39 with type 1 diabetes. The specimen was naive CD4+ T cells from blood. CDR3 sequence (DNA): TGTGCCAGTAGCCCAACAGGGGCCTACAATGAGCAGTTCTTC. Translating gives CASSPTGAYNEQFF.